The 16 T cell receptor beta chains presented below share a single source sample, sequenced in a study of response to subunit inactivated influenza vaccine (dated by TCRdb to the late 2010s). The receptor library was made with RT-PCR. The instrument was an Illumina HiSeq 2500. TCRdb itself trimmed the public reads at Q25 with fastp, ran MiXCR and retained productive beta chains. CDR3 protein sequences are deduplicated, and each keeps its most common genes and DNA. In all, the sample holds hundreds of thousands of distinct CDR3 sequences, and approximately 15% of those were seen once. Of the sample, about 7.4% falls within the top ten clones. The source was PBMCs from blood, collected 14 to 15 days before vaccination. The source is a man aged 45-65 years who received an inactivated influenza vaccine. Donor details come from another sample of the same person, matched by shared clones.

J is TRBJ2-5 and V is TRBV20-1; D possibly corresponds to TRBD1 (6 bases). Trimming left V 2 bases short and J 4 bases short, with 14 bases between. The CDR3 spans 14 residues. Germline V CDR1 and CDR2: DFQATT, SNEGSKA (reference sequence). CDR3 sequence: CSARPWTAPETQYF. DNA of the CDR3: TGCAGTGCTAGACCATGGACAGCACCAGAGACCCAGTACTTC.

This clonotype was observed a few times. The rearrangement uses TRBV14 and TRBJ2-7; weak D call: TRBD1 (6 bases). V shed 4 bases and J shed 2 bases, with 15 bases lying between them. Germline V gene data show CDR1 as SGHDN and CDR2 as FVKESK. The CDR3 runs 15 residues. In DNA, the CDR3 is TGTGCCAGCAGCCTACTACAGGGTTTCACCTACGAGCAGTACTTC. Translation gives CASSLLQGFTYEQYF. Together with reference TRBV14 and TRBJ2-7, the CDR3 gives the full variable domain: EAGVTQFPSHSVIEKGQTVTLRCDPISGHDNLYWYRRVMGKEIKFLLHFVKESKQDESGMPNNRFLAERTGGTYSTLKVQPAELEDSGVYFCASSLLQGFTYEQYFGPGTRLTVT.

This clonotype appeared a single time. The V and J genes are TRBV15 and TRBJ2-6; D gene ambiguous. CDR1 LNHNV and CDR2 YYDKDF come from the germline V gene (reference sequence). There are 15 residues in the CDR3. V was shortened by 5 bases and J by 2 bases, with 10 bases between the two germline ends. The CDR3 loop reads CATSFIRAGANVLTF. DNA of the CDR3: TGTGCCACCAGCTTTATACGAGCTGGGGCCAACGTCCTGACTTTC.

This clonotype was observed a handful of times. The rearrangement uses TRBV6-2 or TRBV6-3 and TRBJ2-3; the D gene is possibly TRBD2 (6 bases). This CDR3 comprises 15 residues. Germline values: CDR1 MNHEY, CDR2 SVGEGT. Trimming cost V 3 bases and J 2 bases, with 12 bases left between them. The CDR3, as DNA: TGTGCCAGCAGTTATGGGGCTAGCGACACAGATACGCAGTATTTT. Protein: CASSYGASDTDTQYF.

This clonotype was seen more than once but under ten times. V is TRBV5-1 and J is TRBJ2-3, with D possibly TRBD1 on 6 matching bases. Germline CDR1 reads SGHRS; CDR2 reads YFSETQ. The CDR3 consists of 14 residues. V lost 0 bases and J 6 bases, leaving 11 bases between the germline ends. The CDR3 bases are TGCGCCAGCAGCTTGGACGGGACATTGGATACGCAGTATTTT. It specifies CASSLDGTLDTQYF.

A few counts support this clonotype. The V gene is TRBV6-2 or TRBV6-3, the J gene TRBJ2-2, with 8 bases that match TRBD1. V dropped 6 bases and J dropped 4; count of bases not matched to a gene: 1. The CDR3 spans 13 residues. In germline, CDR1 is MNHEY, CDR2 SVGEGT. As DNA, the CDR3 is TGTGCCAGCAGACAGGGGGTCACCGGGGAGCTGTTTTTT. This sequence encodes CASRQGVTGELFF.

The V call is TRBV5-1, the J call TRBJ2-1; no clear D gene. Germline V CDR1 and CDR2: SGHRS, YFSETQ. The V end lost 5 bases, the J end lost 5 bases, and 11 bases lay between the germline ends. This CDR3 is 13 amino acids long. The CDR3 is CASRIGMDNEQFF. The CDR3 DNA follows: TGCGCCAGCAGGATAGGGATGGACAATGAGCAGTTCTTC.

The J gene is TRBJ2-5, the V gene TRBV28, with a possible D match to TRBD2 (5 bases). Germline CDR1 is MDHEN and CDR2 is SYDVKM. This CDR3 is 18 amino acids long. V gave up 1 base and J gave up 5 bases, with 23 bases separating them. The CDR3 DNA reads TGTGCCAGCAGTTTATCGCCTTATGAGAGGGTTGGCGGTGAGACCCAGTACTTC. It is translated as CASSLSPYERVGGETQYF. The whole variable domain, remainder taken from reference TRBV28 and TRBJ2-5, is DVKVTQSSRYLVKRTGEKVFLECVQDMDHENMFWYRQDPGLGLRLIYFSYDVKMKEKGDIPEGYSVSREKKERFSLILESASTNQTSMYLCASSLSPYERVGGETQYFGPGTRLLVL.

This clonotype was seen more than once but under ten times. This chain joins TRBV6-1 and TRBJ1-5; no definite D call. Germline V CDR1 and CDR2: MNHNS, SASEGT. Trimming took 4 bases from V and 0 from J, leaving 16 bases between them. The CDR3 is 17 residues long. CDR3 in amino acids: CASSADGNSFSNQPQHF. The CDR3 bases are TGTGCCAGCAGTGCGGACGGTAATTCGTTTAGCAATCAGCCCCAGCATTTT.

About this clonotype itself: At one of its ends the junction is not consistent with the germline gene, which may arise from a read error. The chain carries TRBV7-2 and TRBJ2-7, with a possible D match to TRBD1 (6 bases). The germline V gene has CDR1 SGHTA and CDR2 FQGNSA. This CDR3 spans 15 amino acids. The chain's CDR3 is CASSFDRRNSYEQDF. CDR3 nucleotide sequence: TGTGCCAGCAGTTTTGACAGGCGAAACTCCTACGAGCAGGACTTC.

The CDR3 DNA sequence: TGTGCCAGCAGCTTCTCGACAGGGGCGGCTTTCTTT. Amino acids: CASSFSTGAAFF. The gene calls are TRBV5-6 and TRBJ1-1; 8 nucleotides line up with TRBD1. The V and J ends lost 2 bases and 11 bases, in that order; junction bases with no gene match: 5. This CDR3 is built from 12 residues. Looked up from germline, CDR1 is SGHDT and CDR2 is YYEEEE.

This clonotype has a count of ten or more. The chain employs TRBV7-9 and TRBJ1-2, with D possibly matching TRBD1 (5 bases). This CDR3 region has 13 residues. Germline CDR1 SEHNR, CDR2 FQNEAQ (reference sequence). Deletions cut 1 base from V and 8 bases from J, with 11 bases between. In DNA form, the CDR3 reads TGTGCCAGCAGCTTAGATTACGACAGCGGCTACACCTTC. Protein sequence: CASSLDYDSGYTF.

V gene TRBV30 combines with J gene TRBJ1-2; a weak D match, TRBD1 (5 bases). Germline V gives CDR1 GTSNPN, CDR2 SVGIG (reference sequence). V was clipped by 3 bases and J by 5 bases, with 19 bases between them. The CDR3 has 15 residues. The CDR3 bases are TGTGCCTGGAGCGCCTTGGGACCTCCTTTTTATGGCTACACCTTC. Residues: CAWSALGPPFYGYTF.

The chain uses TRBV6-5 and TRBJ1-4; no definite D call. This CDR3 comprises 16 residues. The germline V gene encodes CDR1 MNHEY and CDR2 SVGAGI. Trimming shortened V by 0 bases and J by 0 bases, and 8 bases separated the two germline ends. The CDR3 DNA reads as TGTGCCAGCAGTTACTCCCGCGGCGCAACTAATGAAAAACTGTTTTTT. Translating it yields CASSYSRGATNEKLFF.

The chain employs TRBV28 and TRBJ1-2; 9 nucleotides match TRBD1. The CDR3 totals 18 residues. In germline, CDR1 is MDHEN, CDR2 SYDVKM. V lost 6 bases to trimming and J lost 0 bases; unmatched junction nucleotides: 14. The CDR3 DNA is TGTGCCAGCAGCACCGCCGGGACAGGGATATACTCTAACTATGGCTACACCTTC. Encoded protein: CASSTAGTGIYSNYGYTF.

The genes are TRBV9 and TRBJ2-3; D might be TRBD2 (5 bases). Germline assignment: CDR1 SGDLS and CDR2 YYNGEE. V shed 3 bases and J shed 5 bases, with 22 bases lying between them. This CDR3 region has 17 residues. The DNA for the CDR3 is TGTGCCAGCAGCGCTAGCCCTGCCGCCCTCCGAGGAGATACGCAGTATTTT. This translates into CASSASPAALRGDTQYF.